Following are 17 T cell receptor beta chains from one sample sequenced in a study of OX40 agonist ivuxolimab in advanced cancers. TCRdb's copy holds only in-frame clones and misses some; the assay was immunoSEQ multiplex PCR. The data contain 100,000 to 150,000 clones, 90% of them singletons. Sequencing used CD4+ or CD8+ T cells sorted from blood, obtained in a trial of the OX40 agonist ivuxolimab. Source of these receptors: an adult with an advanced solid tumor such as melanoma, head and neck, liver or kidney cancer.

The genes are TRBV7-2 and TRBJ2-2, with a possible D match to TRBD1 (6 bases). Looked up from germline, CDR1 is SGHTA and CDR2 is FQGNSA. CDR3 length: 16 residues. Trimming shortened V by 5 bases and J by 1 base, and 14 bases separated the two germline ends. The CDR3 spells CASSQGLALNTGELFF. The DNA for the CDR3 is TGTGCCAGCAGCCAGGGGCTAGCACTGAACACCGGGGAGCTGTTTTTT.

Comments on this clone: An end of the junction does not agree with germline; a read error may underlie this. V usage is TRBV28 and J usage is TRBJ1-3; 7 positions agree with TRBD1. Germline V lookup: CDR1 MDHEN, CDR2 SYDVKM. The CDR3 extends over 14 amino acids. CDR3: CASSLQGKRSAVSF. The DNA of the CDR3 is TGTGCCAGCAGTCTACAGGGGAAAAGATCGGCGGTTTCTTTT.

The rearrangement joins TRBV19 to TRBJ1-3; 7 positions agree with TRBD1. V shed 9 bases and J 3 bases; nucleotides not matched to a gene: 14. From germline, CDR1 is LNHDA and CDR2 SQIVND (reference sequence). CDR3 size: 16 residues. This chain's CDR3 is CASYRGRFSLGNTIYF. CDR3 nucleotide sequence: TGTGCCAGCTACAGGGGCAGATTCTCTCTTGGAAACACCATATATTTT.

The CDR3 reads CASSPPGLGGFYEQYF. The CDR3 DNA follows: TGTGCCAGCAGTCCCCCTGGACTGGGGGGTTTTTACGAGCAGTACTTC. This chain links TRBV28 with TRBJ2-7, with D possibly being TRBD2 (6 bases). The CDR3 has 16 amino acids. V gave up 5 bases and J gave up 4 bases, with 21 bases separating them. CDR1 is MDHEN and CDR2 is SYDVKM in the germline V gene.

The chain carries TRBV7-2 and TRBJ2-1; TRBD2 matches 7 bases. Germline assignment: CDR1 SGHTA and CDR2 FQGNSA. The CDR3 loop spans 16 amino acids. J lost 3 bases, V lost 1 base, and 6 bases had no gene match. CDR3 DNA: TGTGCCAGCAGCTTAGTTGCGGGAGCTGGCTACAATGAGCAGTTCTTC. As protein: CASSLVAGAGYNEQFF.

The CDR3 bases are TGTGCCAGCAGCTTGGCTAGCGGGAGGAATTACAATGAGCAGTTCTTC. This encodes CASSLASGRNYNEQFF. The chain combines TRBV5-8 with TRBJ2-1, with 11 bases fitting TRBD2. The CDR3 has 16 amino acids. The trim removed 0 bases at V and 4 bases at J, leaving 3 bases unmatched. CDR1 and CDR2 (germline): SGHTS, YDEGEE.

The V and J genes are TRBV7-3 and TRBJ1-3, with TRBD1 as a possible D gene (5 bases). V lost 2 bases to trimming and J lost 2 bases, with 13 bases between them. Germline values: CDR1 SGHTA, CDR2 FQGTGA. The CDR3 contains 16 residues. CDR3 in amino acids: CASSLLGTGTGNTIYF. The DNA for the CDR3 is TGTGCCAGCAGCTTACTGGGGACGGGCACTGGAAACACCATATATTTT.

The V call is TRBV19, the J call TRBJ1-4; D gene uncertain. The germline V gene encodes CDR1 LNHDA and CDR2 SQIVND (reference sequence). The germline V and J ends were trimmed by 9 bases and 8 bases, with 10 bases remaining between them. This CDR3 is 11 amino acids long. The CDR3 region has the DNA TGTGCCAGCGAAGAAGGGGAAAAACTGTTTTTT. Protein sequence: CASEEGEKLFF.

The chain uses TRBV7-6 and TRBJ2-7; TRBD1 might be the D (5 bases). Trimming removed 4 bases from V and 4 bases from J, with 20 bases in between. Per the germline V gene, CDR1 is SGHVS and CDR2 is FNYEAQ. The CDR3 is made up of 16 amino acids. In nucleotides, the CDR3 is TGTGCCAGCAGCTCAAGCCCTGGGGCAGGAGCATACGAGCAGTACTTC. This sequence encodes CASSSSPGAGAYEQYF.

J is TRBJ2-1 and V is TRBV7-8; TRBD2 is a possible D gene (6 bases). Trimming pared 5 bases from V and 7 bases from J, leaving 12 bases between. The V gene's germline CDR1 is SGHVS and CDR2 FQNEAQ. The CDR3 runs 13 residues. The CDR3 bases are TGTGCCAGCAGCATGGGACTCCTTAATGAGCAGTTCTTC. It encodes CASSMGLLNEQFF.

The V gene is TRBV7-8, the J gene TRBJ2-3; 10 bases map to TRBD2. The CDR3 spans 15 residues. Germline assignment: CDR1 SGHVS and CDR2 FQNEAQ. V shed 5 bases, J shed 4 bases, and the junction held 6 bases outside the gene matches. The DNA of the CDR3 is TGTGCCAGCAGCCGACTAGCGGGCCCTTCAGATACGCAGTATTTT. Amino acid sequence: CASSRLAGPSDTQYF.

The CDR3 loop is CASSQVTRTENTEAFF. The CDR3 nucleotides read TGCGCCAGCAGCCAAGTAACCCGGACCGAGAACACTGAAGCTTTCTTT. The rearrangement uses TRBV4-1 and TRBJ1-1; D is undetermined. V was cut by 1 base and J by 1 base, with 13 bases left in between. The CDR3 is 16 amino acids. CDR1 and CDR2 (germline): MGHRA, YSYEKL.

The rearrangement joins TRBV28 to TRBJ1-4, with D hard to call. This CDR3 is 12 amino acids long. The ends were cut back, 4 bases at V and 7 bases at J, with 7 bases in the middle. The V gene's germline CDR1 is MDHEN and CDR2 SYDVKM. In DNA form, the CDR3 reads TGTGCCAGCAGTTCACGACCTGAAAAACTGTTTTTT. Protein sequence: CASSSRPEKLFF.

This clone appeared a single time. The chain recombines TRBV9 with TRBJ1-1; a weak D match, TRBD1 (6 bases). The germline gives CDR1 SGDLS, CDR2 YYNGEE. The germline V and J ends were trimmed by 5 bases and 0 bases, with 17 bases remaining between them. The CDR3 is made up of 16 amino acids. The CDR3 nucleotides read TGTGCCAGCAGTGGAGACCCGGACAGAATGAACACTGAAGCTTTCTTT. This translates into CASSGDPDRMNTEAFF.

This chain links TRBV29-1 with TRBJ1-1; a possible D gene is TRBD1 (5 bases). The V end lost 1 base, the J end lost 1 base, and 10 bases lay between the germline ends. The CDR3 is made up of 14 amino acids. Germline CDR1 SQVTM, CDR2 ANQGSEA. As DNA, the CDR3 is TGCAGCGTTGAAGGGGGGTCGAGGAACACTGAAGCTTTCTTT. This sequence encodes CSVEGGSRNTEAFF.

The gene calls are TRBV10-2 and TRBJ1-4; tentatively, D is TRBD1 (6 bases). Trimming took off 6 bases at V and 6 bases at J, with 14 bases between the two ends. The CDR3 sequence is 14 residues long. Germline-derived CDR1 and CDR2 are WSHSY and SAAADI. The CDR3 sequence: CASSPTGGYEKLFF. DNA of the CDR3: TGCGCCAGCAGCCCGACAGGAGGTTATGAAAAACTGTTTTTT.

V gene TRBV5-1 combines with J gene TRBJ2-1, with TRBD1 as a possible D gene (7 bases). This CDR3 is built from 14 residues. The V gene lost 7 bases and the J gene lost 7 bases, with 18 bases spanning the gap. Germline V lookup: CDR1 SGHRS, CDR2 YFSETQ. The CDR3 loop is CASYLTGDLNEQFF. CDR3 bases: TGCGCCAGCTACCTTACAGGGGACTTAAATGAGCAGTTCTTC.